This T cell receptor (beta chain) is from a study of response to subunit inactivated influenza vaccine. TCRdb analysed the RT-PCR reads with MiXCR anew, one entry per CDR3 protein. The profile covers 400,000 to 650,000 distinct CDR3 sequences, with around 7.7% appearing a single time and approximately 14% taken by the ten largest. This CDR3 spans 16 amino acids. With V trimmed by 4 bases and J by 4 bases, 7 bases remained unmatched. Germline values: CDR1 ENHRY, CDR2 SYGVKD. This TCR was recovered from a man aged 45 to 70 who received an inactivated influenza vaccine. Source: PBMCs from blood, taken less than 30 months after vaccination. This chain uses TRBV10-3 with TRBJ1-3; TRBD1 agrees at 10 bases. CDR3 sequence (DNA): TGTGCCATCAGTGTTTCCGGGACAGGGGCCGGAAACACCATATATTTT. Translating it yields CAISVSGTGAGNTIYF.